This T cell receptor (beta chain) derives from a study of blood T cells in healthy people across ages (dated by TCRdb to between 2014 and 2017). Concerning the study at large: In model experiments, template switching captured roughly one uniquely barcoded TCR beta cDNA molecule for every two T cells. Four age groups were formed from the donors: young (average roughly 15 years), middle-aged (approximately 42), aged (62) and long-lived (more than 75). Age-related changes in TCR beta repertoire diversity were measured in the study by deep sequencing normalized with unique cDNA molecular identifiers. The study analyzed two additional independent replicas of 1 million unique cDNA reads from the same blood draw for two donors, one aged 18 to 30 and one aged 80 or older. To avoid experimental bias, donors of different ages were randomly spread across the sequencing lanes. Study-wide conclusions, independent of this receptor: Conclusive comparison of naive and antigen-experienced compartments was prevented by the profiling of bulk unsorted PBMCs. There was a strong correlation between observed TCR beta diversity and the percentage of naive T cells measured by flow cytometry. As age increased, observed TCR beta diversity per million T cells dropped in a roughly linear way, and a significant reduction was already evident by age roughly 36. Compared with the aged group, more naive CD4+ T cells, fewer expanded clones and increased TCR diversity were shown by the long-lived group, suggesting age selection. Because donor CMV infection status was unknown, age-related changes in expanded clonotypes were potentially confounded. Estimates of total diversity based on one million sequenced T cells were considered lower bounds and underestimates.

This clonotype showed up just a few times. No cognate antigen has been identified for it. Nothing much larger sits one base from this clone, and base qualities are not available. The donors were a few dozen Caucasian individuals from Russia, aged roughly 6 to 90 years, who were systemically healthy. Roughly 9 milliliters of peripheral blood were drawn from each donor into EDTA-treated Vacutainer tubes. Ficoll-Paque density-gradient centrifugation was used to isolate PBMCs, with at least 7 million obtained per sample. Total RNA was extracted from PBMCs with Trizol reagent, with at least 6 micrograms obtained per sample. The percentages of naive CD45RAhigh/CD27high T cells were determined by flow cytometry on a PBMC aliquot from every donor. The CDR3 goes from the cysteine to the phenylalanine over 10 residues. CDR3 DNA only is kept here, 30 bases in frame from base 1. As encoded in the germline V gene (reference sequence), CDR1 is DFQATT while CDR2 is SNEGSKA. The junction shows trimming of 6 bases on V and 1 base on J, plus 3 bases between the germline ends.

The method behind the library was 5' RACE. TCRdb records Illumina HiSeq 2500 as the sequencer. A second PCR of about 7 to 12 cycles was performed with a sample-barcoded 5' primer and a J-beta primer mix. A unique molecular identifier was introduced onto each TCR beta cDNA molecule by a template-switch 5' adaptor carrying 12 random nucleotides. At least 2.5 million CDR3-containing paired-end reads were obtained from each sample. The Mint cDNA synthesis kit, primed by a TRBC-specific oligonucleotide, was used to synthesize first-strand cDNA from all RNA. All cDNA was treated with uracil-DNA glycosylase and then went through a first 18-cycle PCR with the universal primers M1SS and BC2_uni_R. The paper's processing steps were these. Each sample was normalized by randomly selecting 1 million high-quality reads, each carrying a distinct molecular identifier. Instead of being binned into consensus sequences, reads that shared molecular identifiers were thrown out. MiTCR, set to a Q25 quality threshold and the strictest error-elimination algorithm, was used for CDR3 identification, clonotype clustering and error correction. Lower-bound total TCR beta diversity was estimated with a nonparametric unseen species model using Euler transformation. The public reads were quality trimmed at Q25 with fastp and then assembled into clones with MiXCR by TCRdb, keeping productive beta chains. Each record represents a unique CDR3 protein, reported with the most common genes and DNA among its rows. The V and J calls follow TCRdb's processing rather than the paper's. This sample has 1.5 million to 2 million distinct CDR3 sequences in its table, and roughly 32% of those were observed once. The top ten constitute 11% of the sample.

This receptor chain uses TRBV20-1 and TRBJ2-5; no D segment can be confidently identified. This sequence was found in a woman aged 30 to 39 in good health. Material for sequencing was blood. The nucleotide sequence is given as TGCAGTGCCCTCCAAGAGACCCAGTACTTC. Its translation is CSALQETQYF.